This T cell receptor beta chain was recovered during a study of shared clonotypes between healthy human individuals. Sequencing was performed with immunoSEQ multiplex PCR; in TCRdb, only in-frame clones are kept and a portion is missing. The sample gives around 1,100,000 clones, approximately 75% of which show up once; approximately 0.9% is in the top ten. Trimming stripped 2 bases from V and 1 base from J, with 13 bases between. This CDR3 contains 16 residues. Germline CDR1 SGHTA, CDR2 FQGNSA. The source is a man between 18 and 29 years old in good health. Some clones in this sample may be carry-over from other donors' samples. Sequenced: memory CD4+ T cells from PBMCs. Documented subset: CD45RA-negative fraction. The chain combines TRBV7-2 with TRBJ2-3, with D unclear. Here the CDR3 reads CASSLSSWTRTDTQYF. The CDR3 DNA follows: TGTGCCAGCAGCTTAAGTTCGTGGACCCGCACAGATACGCAGTATTTT. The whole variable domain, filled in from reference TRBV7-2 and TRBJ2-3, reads GAGVSQSPSNKVTEKGKDVELRCDPISGHTALYWYRQSLGQGLEFLIYFQGNSAPDKSGLPSDRFSAERTGGSVSTLTIQRTQQEDSAVYLCASSLSSWTRTDTQYFGPGTRLTVL.